One sample yielded the 3 T cell receptor beta chains listed below, sequenced in a study of identical twins. MiXCR was run by TCRdb on the 5' RACE reads, yielding one entry per CDR3 protein. The sample has about 1.7 million distinct CDR3 sequences; under 35% are singletons. Sequencing was done on a sample of cord blood. Receptors were obtained from a newborn girl in good health.

In this sample, this clonotype turned up many times. The chain couples TRBV6-6 to TRBJ2-5; no firm D call. The germline CDR1 and CDR2 sequences are MNHNY and SVGAGI (reference sequence). V was shortened by 2 bases and J by 5 bases, with 9 bases between the two germline ends. The CDR3 covers 13 residues. The chain's CDR3 is CASSYGQVETQYF. The CDR3 nucleotides read TGTGCCAGCAGTTACGGTCAGGTTGAGACCCAGTACTTC.

V is TRBV20-1 and J is TRBJ2-1, with a weak D call TRBD1 (6 bases). The end of the DNA is better explained by TRBJ2-7, so the J call may be wrong. The length of the CDR3 is 13 residues. Germline V lookup: CDR1 DFQATT, CDR2 SNEGSKA (reference sequence). CDR3 nucleotide sequence: TGCAGTGGCCCGAGAGGGGGTTACAATGAGCAGTACTTC. This encodes CSGPRGGYNEQYF.

This clonotype appeared a few times. The chain employs TRBV20-1 and TRBJ1-2; unclear D gene. The CDR3 spans 14 residues. V was pared by 0 bases and J by 0 bases, with 8 bases between. Looked up from germline, CDR1 is DFQATT and CDR2 is SNEGSKA (reference sequence). The CDR3 region has the DNA TGCAGTGCTAGAGATTTGGCAGCTAACTATGGCTACACCTTC. Its translation is CSARDLAANYGYTF.